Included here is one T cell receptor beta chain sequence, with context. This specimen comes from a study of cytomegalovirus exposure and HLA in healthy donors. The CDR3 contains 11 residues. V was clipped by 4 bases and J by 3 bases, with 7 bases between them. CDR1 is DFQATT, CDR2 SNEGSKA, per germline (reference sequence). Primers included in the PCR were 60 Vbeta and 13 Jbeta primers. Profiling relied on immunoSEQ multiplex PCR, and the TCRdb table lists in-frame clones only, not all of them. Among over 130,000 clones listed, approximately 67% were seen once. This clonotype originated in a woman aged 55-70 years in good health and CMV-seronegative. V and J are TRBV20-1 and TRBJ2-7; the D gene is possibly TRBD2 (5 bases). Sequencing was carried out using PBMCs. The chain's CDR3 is CSATLVYEQYF. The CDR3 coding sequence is TGCAGTGCTACACTAGTCTACGAGCAGTACTTC.